This TCR beta chain was documented in a study of cytomegalovirus exposure and HLA in healthy donors. V lost 4 bases to trimming and J lost 5 bases; unmatched junction nucleotides: 1. The CDR3 loop spans 13 amino acids. The germline gives CDR1 LGHNA, CDR2 YNFKEQ. Primers: 60 Vbeta forward and 13 Jbeta reverse. Method: immunoSEQ multiplex PCR; TCRdb's copy keeps in-frame clones and lacks some. This sample has some 20,000 clones; roughly four fifths occur once, and the top ten carry over 20%. Sequenced material: PBMCs. The chain uses TRBV4-2 and TRBJ2-2; 7 bases match TRBD1. This receptor was identified in a human donor in good health. The CDR3 nucleotides are TGTGCCAGCAGCCCACAGGGGACCGGGGAGCTGTTTTTT. Its protein product is CASSPQGTGELFF.